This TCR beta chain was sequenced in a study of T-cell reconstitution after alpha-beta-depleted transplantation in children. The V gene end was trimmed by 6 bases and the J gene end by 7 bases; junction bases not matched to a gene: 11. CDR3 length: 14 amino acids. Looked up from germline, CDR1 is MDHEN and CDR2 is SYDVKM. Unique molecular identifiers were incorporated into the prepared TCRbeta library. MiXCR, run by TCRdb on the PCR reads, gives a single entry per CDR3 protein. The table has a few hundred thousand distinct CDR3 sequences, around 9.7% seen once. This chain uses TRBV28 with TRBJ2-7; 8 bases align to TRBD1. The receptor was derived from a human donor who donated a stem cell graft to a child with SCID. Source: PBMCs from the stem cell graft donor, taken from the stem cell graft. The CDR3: CASSILRQGKEQYF. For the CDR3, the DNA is TGTGCCAGCAGCATCCTCCGACAGGGGAAAGAGCAGTACTTC.